The clone carrying this T cell receptor (beta chain) was counted a few times. Its antigen is undetermined. The sample's time point: healthy volunteer bleed at 6 weeks. Extraction yielded total RNA from whole blood (unfractionated). Library preparation tagged each individual cDNA molecule with a unique molecular identifier. Authors' processing steps: A typical sample had approximately 93,000 TCRs, with roughly 23,224 to 690,600 overall. Each CDR3 protein gets one entry after TCRdb re-called the RACE reads with MiXCR. TCRdb's processing, not the authors', yielded these V and J calls. The profile shows around 80,000 distinct CDR3 sequences, about 9% of them singletons. This sample was taken from a study of human T cells and chemical hapten exposure. For the study at large: TCR yields per sample varied, mainly owing to small pooled library volume differences.

The CDR3 sequence is 16 residues long. V lost 5 bases to trimming and J lost 4 bases; unmatched junction nucleotides: 7. CDR1 is SGHVS and CDR2 is FNYEAQ in the germline V gene. Overall study findings and caveats: The number of TCRs above 1 in 1000 frequency did not change after DPC sensitization.

Sequencing was carried out using whole blood. The TCR comes from a male donor in good health. Some clones in this sample may be carry-over from other donors' samples. This chain connects TRBV7-6 to TRBJ2-1; 11 nucleotides match TRBD2. In DNA form, the CDR3 reads TGTGCCAGCAGCCCACGCGGGACTAGCGGTTACAATGAGCAGTTCTTC. As protein: CASSPRGTSGYNEQFF.